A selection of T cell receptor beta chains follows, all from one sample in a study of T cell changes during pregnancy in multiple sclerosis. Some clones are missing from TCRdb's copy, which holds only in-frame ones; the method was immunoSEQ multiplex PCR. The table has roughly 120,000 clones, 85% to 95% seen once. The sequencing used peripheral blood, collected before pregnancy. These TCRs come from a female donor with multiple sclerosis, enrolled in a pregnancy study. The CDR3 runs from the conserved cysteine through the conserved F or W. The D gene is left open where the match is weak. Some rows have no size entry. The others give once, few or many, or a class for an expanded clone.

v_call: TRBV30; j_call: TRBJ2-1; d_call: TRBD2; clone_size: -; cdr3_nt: TGTGCCTGGAGTGTTTTAGCGGGGGGGCCCTACAATGAGCAGTTCTTC; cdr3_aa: CAWSVLAGGPYNEQFF
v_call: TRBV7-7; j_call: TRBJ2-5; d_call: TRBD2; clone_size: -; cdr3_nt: TGTGCCAGCAGCCCCCCGGGACTAGCGGGAGTGGAGACCCAGTACTTC; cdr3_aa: CASSPPGLAGVETQYF
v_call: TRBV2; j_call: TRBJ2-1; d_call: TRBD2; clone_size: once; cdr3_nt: TGTGCCAGCAGGTTAGCGGGGGGGCACTCCTACAATGAGCAGTTCTTC; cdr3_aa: CASRLAGGHSYNEQFF
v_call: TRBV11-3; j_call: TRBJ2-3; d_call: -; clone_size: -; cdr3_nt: TGTGCCAGCAGCTTAGGCAGGAGCACAGATACGCAGTATTTT; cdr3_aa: CASSLGRSTDTQYF
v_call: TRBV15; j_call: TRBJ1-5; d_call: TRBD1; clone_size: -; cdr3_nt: TGTGCCACCAGCAGAGGGACAGGTTATCAGCCCCAGCATTTT; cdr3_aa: CATSRGTGYQPQHF
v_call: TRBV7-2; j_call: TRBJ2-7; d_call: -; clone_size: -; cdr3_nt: TGTGCCAGCAGCCCCCAGGGCATCTACGAGCAGTACTTC; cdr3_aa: CASSPQGIYEQYF
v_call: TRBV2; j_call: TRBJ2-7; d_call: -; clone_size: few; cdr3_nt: TGTGCCACCTCCGTTCTTTACGAGCAGTACTTC; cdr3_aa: CATSVLYEQYF
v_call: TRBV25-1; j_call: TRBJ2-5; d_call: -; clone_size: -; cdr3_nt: TGTGCCAGCAGTGAACTCAACAGCGAGACCCAGTACTTC; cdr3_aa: CASSELNSETQYF
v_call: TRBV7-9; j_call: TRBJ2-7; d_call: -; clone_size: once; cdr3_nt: TGTGCCAGCAGCCCCGGAGGGGTCCCCTACGAGCAGTACTTC; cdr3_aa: CASSPGGVPYEQYF
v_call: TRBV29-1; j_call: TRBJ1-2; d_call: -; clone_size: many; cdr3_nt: TGCAGCGCCGCTGCGGGGAGCTATGGCTACACCTTC; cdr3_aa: CSAAAGSYGYTF
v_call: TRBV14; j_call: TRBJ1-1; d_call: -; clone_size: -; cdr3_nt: TGTGCCAGCAGCCAAGTAAGGGGTGAAGCTTTCTTT; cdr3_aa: CASSQVRGEAFF
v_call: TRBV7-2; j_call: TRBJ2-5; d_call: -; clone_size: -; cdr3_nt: TGTGCCAGCAGCCCCCTAAGGACTGGGACCCAGTACTTC; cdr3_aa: CASSPLRTGTQYF